This TCR beta chain appears in the sequencing data of a study of Tregs in tolerant kidney transplant recipients (dated by TCRdb to about 2019). With regard to the full study: Transplants used related donors with nonmyeloablative bone marrow transplantation; mixed chimerism was transient in the human trials. Before combined kidney and bone marrow transplantation, this study identified donor-specific regulatory T cells using TCRbeta sequencing and then followed those same cells after transplant.

The sample's time point, from its label and the paper: blood sample drawn before combined kidney and bone marrow transplant. Unstimulated Tregs (CD4+CD25+CD127-), CD4+ non-Tregs (CD4+CD25-), CD4 and CD8 cells were FACS-sorted from thawed PBMCs. Patients were a few combined kidney and bone marrow transplant recipients from the ITN036ST trial, and only these trial subjects had samples available. Healthy control blood was separated into PBMCs by Ficoll density gradient and cryopreserved, and patient PBMCs were collected both before and after transplant. Study-wide findings and limitations: Biological reproducibility was not directly addressed, though technical replication error appeared minimal. The most biologically relevant and donor-specific TCRbeta repertoire appeared to be identified by expanding Tregs with activated donor B cells. PCR primers changed over time for some patients, so nucleotide-level comparison across those patients' samples was not possible. Because the study included only a small number of patients, the results must be confirmed in larger populations and under other immunosuppression protocols. Donor-specific Treg expansion was found to exceed global Treg expansion in tolerant patients, suggesting antigen-driven rather than nonspecific expansion.

Of note for this clone: What antigen it recognizes has not been identified. Per-base quality was not reported, and no clone a single base away is much larger than it.

Genomic DNA was extracted from sorted cells with the QIAGEN DNeasy Blood and Tissue Kit for TCRbeta CDR3 sequencing. High-throughput TCRbeta CDR3 sequencing, which included PCR amplification with bias correction and internal controls, was done commercially through immunoSEQ. Concerning the study's data processing: Unique productive TCRbeta sequences were defined by CDR3 nucleotide sequence where primers matched, otherwise by CDR3 amino acid sequence with Vbeta and Jbeta genes. To correct sorting error, sequences shared between sorted populations at a frequency ratio of 2:1 or less were removed; the rest were assigned to the higher population. Donor-reactive sequences were defined as at least 5-fold expanded in CFSE-low cells versus unstimulated cells, with frequency of at least 0.01% in CFSE-low cells. Repertoire divergence was quantified by Jensen-Shannon divergence calculated from the top 100 TCRbeta sequences ranked by frequency. For any sample with multiple sequencing runs, sorting error was corrected in each run separately before the runs were pooled. TCRdb provides this immuneACCESS table in a form limited to in-frame rearrangements. Some clones are lacking; in checked studies, under half of them reflect an unresolved V gene, and why the rest are absent is not known. The DNA gave D and trimming, while V, J and clone size come from that table. This sample is represented by over 60,000 clones; 98% of them were singletons. Around 0.6% of the sample is held by the ten biggest clonotypes.

Compared with germline, V lacks 1 base and J lacks 2 bases; bases without a gene match: 2. The CDR3 measures 15 amino acids from cysteine to phenylalanine. Of all the DNA, just the CDR3 is kept, 45 bases in frame from base 1. As encoded in the germline V gene (reference sequence), CDR1 is SEHNR while CDR2 is FQNEAQ. The input for sequencing was CD4+ T cells from blood, taken before the transplant. This clonotype originated in a human donor who received a combined kidney and bone marrow transplant. The chain is assembled from TRBV7-9 and TRBJ2-7; 10 junctional bases match TRBD2. This receptor has the CDR3 CASSLGLAGAYEQYF. The nucleotide sequence is TGTGCCAGCAGCTTAGGCCTAGCGGGAGCCTACGAGCAGTACTTC.